This TCR beta chain was captured by sequencing in a study of chronic HIV infection and antiretroviral therapy (dated by TCRdb to the mid-2010s). This clonotype was counted ten times or more. Its antigen is currently not known. Base qualities are not recorded, but no much larger clone differs from it by a single base. The V end loses 5 bases and the J end loses 0 bases, and a stretch of 14 bases separates them. The CDR3 covers 16 residues, taking in both the cysteine and the phenylalanine. Only CDR3 DNA remains: 48 bases, in frame from the first base. CDR1 and CDR2 were assigned from the germline V gene (reference sequence) as MNHEY and SMNVEV. Library method: 5' RACE. Sequenced on an Illumina MiSeq. Starting from the raw public reads, TCRdb applied fastp trimming at Q25, assembled clones with MiXCR and retained in-frame beta chains. Identical CDR3 proteins give one entry, which carries the most common genes and DNA. This sample holds about 38,000 distinct CDR3 sequences; roughly 8.2% were observed only once. The ten largest clonotypes hold roughly 2.6% of the sample.

Source material: peripheral blood. Rearrangement joined TRBV27 to TRBJ2-1; no D gene is confidently identified. The clonotype originates from an adult who had HIV and had not received antiretroviral therapy, or was an uninfected healthy control (not recorded which). The DNA sequence follows: TGTGCCAGCAGTGGGCAGACCATGAACTCCTACAATGAGCAGTTCTTC. It translates as CASSGQTMNSYNEQFF.